The 28 T cell receptor beta chains below were found in one sample sequenced in a study of regulatory T cells in long-lasting Graves disease. Time point of the sample: persistent/refractory GD, antithyroid drugs over 5 years with positive TRAb. Isolated PBMC RNA provided the starting material for the TCR library. Arm-PCR of CDR3 regions with iRepertoire HTBI primers generated TCR beta libraries. TCRdb reprocessed the multiplex PCR reads via MiXCR and lists one record per CDR3 protein. The sample lists hundreds of thousands of distinct CDR3 sequences, 25% to 30% occurring once. Here the sequenced sample was peripheral blood mononuclear cells (PBMCs), taken when the disease was refractory, from a patient treated with antithyroid drugs. The receptors here all came from a female donor with Graves disease.

J is TRBJ2-5 and V is TRBV14; D is unresolved. The CDR3 has 13 amino acids. The V gene's germline CDR1 is SGHDN and CDR2 FVKESK. V was cut by 1 base and J by 5 bases, with 8 bases left in between. CDR3 amino acids: CASSQAVGETQYF. The DNA of the CDR3 is TGTGCCAGCAGCCAAGCAGTAGGGGAGACCCAGTACTTC.

This clonotype was recorded a few times. The CDR3 nucleotides are TGTGCCAGCTCACCACGTAAGGGGGCCGTCCCCCCCCTCCACTTT. This translates into CASSPRKGAVPPLHF. The chain is built from TRBV18 and TRBJ1-6, with 7 bases that match TRBD1. V lost 1 base, J lost 13 bases, and 10 bases stayed unmatched. CDR1 is KGHSH, CDR2 LQKENI, per germline. CDR3 length equals 15 residues.

This chain joins TRBV20-1 and TRBJ2-7; D not resolved. CDR1 and CDR2 from the germline V gene are DFQATT and SNEGSKA (reference sequence). Between the trimmed V and J ends, which lost 2 bases and 0 bases, there was a span of 17 bases. CDR3 length: 16 amino acids. The CDR3 coding sequence is TGCAGTGCTAGATCCTACGAGGCGACGAGCTCCTACGAGCAGTACTTC. As protein: CSARSYEATSSYEQYF.

Of note for this clonotype: The junction shows a germline mismatch at one end, possibly a read error. The chain combines TRBV6-2 or TRBV6-3 with TRBJ2-7; unclear D gene. Looked up from germline, CDR1 is MNHEY and CDR2 is SVGEGT. This CDR3 spans 13 amino acids. The CDR3 loop reads CASSGRLLYERYF. In nucleotides, the CDR3 is TGTGCCAGCAGTGGAAGACTTCTCTACGAGCGGTACTTC.

V and J are TRBV7-9 and TRBJ2-1; 7 nucleotides align to TRBD2. Germline V gene lookup returns CDR1 SEHNR and CDR2 FQNEAQ (reference sequence). V dropped 4 bases and J dropped 9; count of bases not matched to a gene: 6. The CDR3 contains 13 residues. The CDR3 DNA reads TGTGCCAGCAGCTCCCCGGGAGGTATTGAGCAGTTCTTC. As protein: CASSSPGGIEQFF.

The chain has TRBV27 and TRBJ2-5; D is perhaps TRBD1 (6 bases). Germline V gene sequence: CDR1 MNHEY, CDR2 SMNVEV (reference sequence). The CDR3 has 18 amino acids. Trimming removed 4 bases at V and 4 bases at J, with 25 bases between. The CDR3 DNA reads TGTGCCAGCAGTTCCGGCCTTTTCGGCAGGGGATTTTTAGAGACCCAGTACTTC. This codes for CASSSGLFGRGFLETQYF.

This clonotype has only a few counts. The CDR3 is CSAWDYNTGELFF. The CDR3 DNA follows: TGCAGTGCCTGGGACTATAACACCGGGGAGCTGTTTTTT. This sequence joins TRBV20-1 and TRBJ2-2; 7 nucleotides match TRBD2. Germline lookup yields CDR1 DFQATT and CDR2 SNEGSKA (reference sequence). The trim removed 6 bases at V and 2 bases at J, leaving 3 bases unmatched. The CDR3 loop spans 13 amino acids.

The V and J genes are TRBV20-1 and TRBJ1-5; D gene ambiguous. This CDR3 comprises 15 residues. Trimming removed 0 bases from V and 0 bases from J, with 9 bases in between. CDR1 DFQATT and CDR2 SNEGSKA come from the germline V gene (reference sequence). The CDR3 protein is CSARDNEHSNQPQHF. The CDR3 DNA sequence: TGCAGTGCTAGAGACAACGAACATAGCAATCAGCCCCAGCATTTT.

In its sample, this clonotype was seen many times. The rearrangement uses TRBV20-1 and TRBJ1-1, with 8 bases identical to TRBD1. V dropped 2 bases and J dropped 1; count of bases not matched to a gene: 6. Germline CDR1 DFQATT, CDR2 SNEGSKA (reference sequence). The CDR3 consists of 15 residues. CDR3 residues: CSARFSGTGNTEAFF. The CDR3 DNA is TGCAGTGCTAGATTCTCCGGGACAGGGAACACTGAAGCTTTCTTT.

This clonotype was recorded a few times. The genes are TRBV6-5 and TRBJ2-5; D gene unclear. Germline lookup yields CDR1 MNHEY and CDR2 SVGAGI. There are 15 residues in the CDR3. Deletions cut 2 bases from V and 3 bases from J, with 13 bases between. The CDR3 DNA sequence: TGTGCCAGCAGTTACCTTGCGGACGCAAAAGAGACCCAGTACTTC. This codes for CASSYLADAKETQYF.

About this clonotype: This clone may be a read error of a much larger clone one base away. The chain has TRBV15 and TRBJ2-6; the D gene is possibly TRBD1 (6 bases). There are 15 residues in the CDR3. Germline V CDR1 and CDR2: LNHNV, YYDKDF (reference sequence). The CDR3 nucleotides are TGTGCCACCAGCAGAGAGGGGGCTGGGGCCAACGCCCTGACTTTC. Protein sequence: CATSREGAGANALTF.

This clonotype showed up just once. This rearrangement joins TRBV20-1 to TRBJ1-2; D unclear. Trimming pared 6 bases from V and 8 bases from J, leaving 10 bases between. Germline V lookup: CDR1 DFQATT, CDR2 SNEGSKA (reference sequence). The CDR3 spans 10 residues. The CDR3 spells CSAPLGGYTF. CDR3 DNA sequence: TGCAGTGCCCCCCTTGGCGGCTACACCTTC.

Ten or more counts support this clonotype. The rearrangement joins TRBV11-2 to TRBJ2-7, with D possibly matching TRBD1 (6 bases). CDR1 is SGHAT, CDR2 FQNNGV, per germline. The CDR3 spans 14 residues. The V end lost 0 bases, the J end lost 2 bases, and 8 bases lay between the germline ends. The CDR3 here is CASSLETGTYEQYF. CDR3 coding DNA: TGTGCCAGCAGCTTAGAAACAGGGACCTACGAGCAGTACTTC.

The chain is built from TRBV10-3 and TRBJ1-2; D gene ambiguous. This CDR3 is 15 amino acids long. V was trimmed by 3 bases and J by 4 bases, leaving 15 bases between them. Germline CDR1 and CDR2: ENHRY and SYGVKD. This CDR3 reads CAISEGWTFSYGYTF. The CDR3 bases are TGTGCCATCAGTGAAGGTTGGACCTTCTCCTATGGCTACACCTTC.

This rearrangement joins TRBV6-1 to TRBJ1-1, with 11 bases fitting TRBD1. The CDR3 totals 13 residues. V trimming: 7 bases; J trimming: 10 bases; junction bases outside the gene matches: 8. CDR1 is MNHNS, CDR2 SASEGT, per germline. The CDR3, as DNA: TGTGCCAGCAAAAGGGACAGGGGGGATGGAGCTTTCTTT. Translated, it gives CASKRDRGDGAFF.

This clonotype was counted many times. J is TRBJ1-2 and V is TRBV28, with TRBD1 matching 10 bases. Unmatched junction bases numbered 5, after V lost 5 bases and J lost 8 bases. Per germline, CDR1 MDHEN and CDR2 SYDVKM. The CDR3 is 13 amino acids. The CDR3 region has the DNA TGTGCCAGCAGTAGGACAGGGGGAGGGGGCTACACCTTC. Encoded protein: CASSRTGGGGYTF.

The chain couples TRBV19 to TRBJ2-2; 7 bases match TRBD2. Unmatched junction bases numbered 8, after V lost 8 bases and J lost 5 bases. CDR1 LNHDA and CDR2 SQIVND come from the germline V gene (reference sequence). CDR3 length: 14 residues. Here the CDR3 DNA reads TGTGCCAGTTGGGCGGGAGTGGTAACCGGGGAGCTGTTTTTT. It encodes CASWAGVVTGELFF.

The chain has TRBV19 and TRBJ1-2, with D unresolved. CDR3 length: 15 residues. V gave up 8 bases and J gave up 2 bases, with 18 bases separating them. The germline V gene encodes CDR1 LNHDA and CDR2 SQIVND (reference sequence). The DNA for the CDR3 is TGTGCCAGTTCCCTTTCCGCGAAATTCAACTATGGCTACACCTTC. It translates to CASSLSAKFNYGYTF.

The CDR3 protein is CSAQRLPGGYEQYF. In DNA form, the CDR3 reads TGCAGTGCCCAGAGACTCCCCGGAGGCTACGAGCAGTACTTC. V is TRBV20-1 and J is TRBJ2-7; maybe TRBD2 (5 bases). V was trimmed by 6 bases and J by 3 bases, leaving 18 bases between them. The CDR3 is made up of 14 amino acids. Per the germline V gene, CDR1 is DFQATT and CDR2 is SNEGSKA (reference sequence).

This clonotype turned up a few times. The rearrangement joins TRBV12-3 or TRBV12-4 to TRBJ1-2; D is perhaps TRBD1 (5 bases). The V gene lost 7 bases and the J gene lost 8 bases, with 17 bases spanning the gap. The CDR3 loop spans 13 amino acids. CDR3 region: CASNFGGDGGYTF. The CDR3 nucleotides are TGTGCCAGCAACTTCGGGGGGGATGGCGGCTACACCTTC.

This clonotype occurred many times. V usage is TRBV11-2 and J usage is TRBJ2-7, with D possibly TRBD1 on 5 matching bases. Germline values: CDR1 SGHAT, CDR2 FQNNGV. This CDR3 has 13 residues. The V and J ends lost 4 bases and 4 bases respectively, with 11 bases between them. CDR3 bases: TGTGCCAGCAGCTCCACCACAGGTTACGAGCAGTACTTC. As protein: CASSSTTGYEQYF.

This clonotype turned up a few times. The chain has TRBV28 and TRBJ1-5, with a weak D call TRBD1 (5 bases). This CDR3 is 12 amino acids long. The V end was cut by 11 bases, the J end by 7 bases, with 15 bases between. CDR1 MDHEN and CDR2 SYDVKM come from the germline V gene. The CDR3 DNA reads as TGTGCCCACGGAGGGGCGAGACAGCCCCAGCATTTT. Protein: CAHGGARQPQHF. The full variable domain, rest sourced from reference TRBV28 and TRBJ1-5, is DVKVTQSSRYLVKRTGEKVFLECVQDMDHENMFWYRQDPGLGLRLIYFSYDVKMKEKGDIPEGYSVSREKKERFSLILESASTNQTSMYLCAHGGARQPQHFGDGTRLSIL.

The rearrangement joins TRBV5-1 to TRBJ2-4; possible D gene TRBD2, 7 bases. The germline V and J ends were trimmed by 4 bases and 8 bases, with 16 bases remaining between them. The CDR3 is made up of 14 amino acids. Germline CDR1 SGHRS, CDR2 YFSETQ. CDR3 residues: CASSPEGGRYIQYF. CDR3 DNA: TGCGCCAGCAGCCCGGAGGGGGGGAGGTACATTCAGTACTTC.

The chain joins TRBV7-6 to TRBJ2-5, with TRBD2 identical over 14 bases. The ends lost 3 bases at V and 6 bases at J; junction bases unmatched: 6. This CDR3 is built from 16 residues. The germline V gene has CDR1 SGHVS and CDR2 FNYEAQ. The CDR3 bases are TGTGCCAGCAGCTTGGCGGGACTAGCGGGAGTAAAGACCCAGTACTTC. Its translation is CASSLAGLAGVKTQYF.

In this sample, this clonotype turned up a few times. The rearrangement links TRBV19 to TRBJ1-1, with D unclear. CDR3 length equals 14 residues. Germline V gives CDR1 LNHDA, CDR2 SQIVND (reference sequence). Trimming took 6 bases from V and 4 from J, leaving 15 bases between them. The CDR3 bases are TGTGCCAGTAGCGCGACACGATCCCTCACTGAAGCTTTCTTT. Residues: CASSATRSLTEAFF.

J is TRBJ1-2 and V is TRBV5-4; a weak D match, TRBD1 (6 bases). Germline CDR1 reads SGHNT; CDR2 reads YYREEE (reference sequence). The CDR3 covers 15 residues. Trimming removed 7 bases from V and 0 bases from J, with 16 bases in between. CDR3: CASSQDSFSNYGYTF. The CDR3 coding sequence is TGTGCCAGCTCCCAGGACAGCTTCTCTAACTATGGCTACACCTTC.

The rearrangement joins TRBV3-1 to TRBJ2-1; 11 nucleotides agree with TRBD2. This CDR3 has 18 amino acids. Trimming cost V 6 bases and J 4 bases; bases outside gene matches: 14. Germline V gene sequence: CDR1 LGHDT, CDR2 YNNKEL (reference sequence). The CDR3 loop reads CASRPKGVLAGGYNEQFF. DNA for the CDR3: TGTGCCAGCAGACCCAAAGGGGTGCTAGCGGGAGGATACAATGAGCAGTTCTTC.

V gene TRBV5-1 combines with J gene TRBJ1-4; D unresolved. The germline gives CDR1 SGHRS, CDR2 YFSETQ. V gave up 5 bases and J gave up 5 bases, with 10 bases separating them. The CDR3 consists of 13 residues. CDR3 coding DNA: TGCGCCAGCAGGGCCGGCCTGAATGAAAAACTGTTTTTT. The encoded protein is CASRAGLNEKLFF.